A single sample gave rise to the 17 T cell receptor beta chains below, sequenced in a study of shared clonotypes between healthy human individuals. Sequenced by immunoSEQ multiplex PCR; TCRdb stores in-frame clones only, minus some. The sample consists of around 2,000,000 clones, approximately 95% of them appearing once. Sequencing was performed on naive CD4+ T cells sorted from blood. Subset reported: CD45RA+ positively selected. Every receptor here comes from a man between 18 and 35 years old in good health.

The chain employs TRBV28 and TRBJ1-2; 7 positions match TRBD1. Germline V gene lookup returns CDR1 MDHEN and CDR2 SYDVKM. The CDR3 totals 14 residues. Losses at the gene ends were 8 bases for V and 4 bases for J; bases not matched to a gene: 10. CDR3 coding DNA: TGTGCCAGCCCCCCCATGGGACAGCCCTATGGCTACACCTTC. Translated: CASPPMGQPYGYTF.

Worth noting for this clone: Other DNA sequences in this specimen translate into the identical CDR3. CDR3 in amino acids: CSVSTGTSTDTQYF. The CDR3 nucleotides are TGCAGCGTAAGTACCGGGACCAGCACAGATACGCAGTATTTT. The V call is TRBV29-1, the J call TRBJ2-3; D may match TRBD1 or TRBD2 (5 bases each). Trimming removed 6 bases at V and 0 bases at J, with 13 bases between. CDR3 size: 14 residues. Germline CDR1 reads SQVTM; CDR2 reads ANQGSEA.

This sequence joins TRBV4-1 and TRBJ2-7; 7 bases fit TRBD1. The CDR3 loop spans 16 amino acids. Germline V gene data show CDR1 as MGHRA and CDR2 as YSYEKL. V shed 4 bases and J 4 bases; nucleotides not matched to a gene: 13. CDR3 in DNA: TGCGCCAGCAGCCCAAGAGATAGACAGGGCCAGTACGAGCAGTACTTC. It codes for CASSPRDRQGQYEQYF.

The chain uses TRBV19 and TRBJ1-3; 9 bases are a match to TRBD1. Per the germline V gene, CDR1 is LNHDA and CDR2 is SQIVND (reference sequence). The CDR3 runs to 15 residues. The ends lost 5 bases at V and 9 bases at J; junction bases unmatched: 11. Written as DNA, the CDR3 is TGTGCCAGTAGTCCGGAGACAGGGGGTTCGAGCACCATATATTTT. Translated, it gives CASSPETGGSSTIYF.

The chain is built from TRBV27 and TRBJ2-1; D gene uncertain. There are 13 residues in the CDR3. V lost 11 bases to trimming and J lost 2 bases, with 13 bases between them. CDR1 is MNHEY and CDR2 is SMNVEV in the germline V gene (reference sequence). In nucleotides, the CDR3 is TGTGCCGTTTCTTCCGGGCCCTACAATGAGCAGTTCTTC. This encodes CAVSSGPYNEQFF.

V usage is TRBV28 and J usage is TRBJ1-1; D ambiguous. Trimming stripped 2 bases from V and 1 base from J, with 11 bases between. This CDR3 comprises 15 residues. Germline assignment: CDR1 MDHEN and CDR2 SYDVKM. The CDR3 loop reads CASSLDGPPNTEAFF. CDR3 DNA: TGTGCCAGCAGTTTAGACGGTCCCCCGAACACTGAAGCTTTCTTT.

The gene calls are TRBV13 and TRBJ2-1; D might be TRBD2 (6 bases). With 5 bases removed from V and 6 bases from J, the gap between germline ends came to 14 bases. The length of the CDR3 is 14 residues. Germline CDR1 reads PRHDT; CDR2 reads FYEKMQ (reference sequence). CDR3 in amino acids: CASSKTLAINEQFF. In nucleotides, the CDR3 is TGTGCCAGCAGCAAAACCCTAGCGATCAATGAGCAGTTCTTC.

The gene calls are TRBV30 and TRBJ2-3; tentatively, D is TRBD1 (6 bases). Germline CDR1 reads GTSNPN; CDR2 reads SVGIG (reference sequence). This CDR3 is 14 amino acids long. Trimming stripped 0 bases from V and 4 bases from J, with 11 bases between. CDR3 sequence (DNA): TGTGCCTGGAGTGTAGGGGGAGCAGCAGATACGCAGTATTTT. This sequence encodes CAWSVGGAADTQYF.

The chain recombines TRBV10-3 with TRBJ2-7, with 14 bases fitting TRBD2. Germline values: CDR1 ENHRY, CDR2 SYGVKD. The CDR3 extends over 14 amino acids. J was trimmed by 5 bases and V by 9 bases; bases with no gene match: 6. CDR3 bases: TGTGCCATTGGGACTAGCGGGAGTATGAACGAGCAGTACTTC. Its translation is CAIGTSGSMNEQYF.

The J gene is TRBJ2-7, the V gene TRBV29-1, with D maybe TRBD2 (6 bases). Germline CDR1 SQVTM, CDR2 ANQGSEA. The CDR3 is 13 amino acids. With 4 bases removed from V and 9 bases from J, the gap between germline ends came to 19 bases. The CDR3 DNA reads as TGCAGCGTTGTGGCAGGACCGGGGCGGGGGCAGTACTTC. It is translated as CSVVAGPGRGQYF.

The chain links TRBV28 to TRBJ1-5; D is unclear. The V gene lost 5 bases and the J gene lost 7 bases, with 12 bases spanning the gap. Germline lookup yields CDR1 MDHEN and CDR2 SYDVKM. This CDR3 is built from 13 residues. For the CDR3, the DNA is TGTGCCAGCAGTGAATGGGTCGGGCAGCCCCAGCATTTT. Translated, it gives CASSEWVGQPQHF.

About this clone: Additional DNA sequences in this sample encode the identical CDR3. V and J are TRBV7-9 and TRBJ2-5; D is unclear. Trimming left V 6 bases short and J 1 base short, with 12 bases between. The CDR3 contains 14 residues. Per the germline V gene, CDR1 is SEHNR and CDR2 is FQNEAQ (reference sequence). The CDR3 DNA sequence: TGTGCCAGCAGTCTAACAGAAATCCAAGAGACCCAGTACTTC. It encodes CASSLTEIQETQYF.

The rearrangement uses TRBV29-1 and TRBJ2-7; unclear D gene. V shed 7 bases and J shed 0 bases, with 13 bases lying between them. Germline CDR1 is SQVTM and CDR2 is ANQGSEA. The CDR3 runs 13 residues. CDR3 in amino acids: CSAGSATSYEQYF. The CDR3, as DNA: TGCAGCGCTGGTTCAGCGACCTCCTACGAGCAGTACTTC.

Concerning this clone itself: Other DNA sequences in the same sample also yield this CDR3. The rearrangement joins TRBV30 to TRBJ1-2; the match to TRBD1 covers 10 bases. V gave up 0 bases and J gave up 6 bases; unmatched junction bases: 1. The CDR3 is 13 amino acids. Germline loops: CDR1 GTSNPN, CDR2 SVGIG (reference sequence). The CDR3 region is CAWSVGTGDGYTF. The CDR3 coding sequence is TGTGCCTGGAGTGTAGGGACAGGGGATGGCTACACCTTC.

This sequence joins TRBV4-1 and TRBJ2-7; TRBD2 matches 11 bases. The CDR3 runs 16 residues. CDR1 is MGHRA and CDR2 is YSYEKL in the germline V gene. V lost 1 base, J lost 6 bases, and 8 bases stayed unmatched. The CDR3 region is CASSQVVGLAGGEQYF. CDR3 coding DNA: TGCGCCAGCAGCCAAGTGGTCGGGCTAGCGGGGGGCGAGCAGTACTTC.

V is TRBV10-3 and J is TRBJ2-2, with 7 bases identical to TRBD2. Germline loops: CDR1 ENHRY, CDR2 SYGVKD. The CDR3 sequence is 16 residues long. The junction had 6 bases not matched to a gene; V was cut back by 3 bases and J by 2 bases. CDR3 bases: TGTGCCATCAGTGAAAGCGGGGCGGTTAACACCGGGGAGCTGTTTTTT. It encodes CAISESGAVNTGELFF.

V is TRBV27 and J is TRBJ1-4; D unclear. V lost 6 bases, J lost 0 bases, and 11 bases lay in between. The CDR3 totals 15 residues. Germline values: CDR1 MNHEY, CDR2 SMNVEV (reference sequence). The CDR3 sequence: CASRLGVATNEKLFF. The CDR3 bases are TGTGCCAGCAGGTTGGGAGTTGCAACTAATGAAAAACTGTTTTTT.